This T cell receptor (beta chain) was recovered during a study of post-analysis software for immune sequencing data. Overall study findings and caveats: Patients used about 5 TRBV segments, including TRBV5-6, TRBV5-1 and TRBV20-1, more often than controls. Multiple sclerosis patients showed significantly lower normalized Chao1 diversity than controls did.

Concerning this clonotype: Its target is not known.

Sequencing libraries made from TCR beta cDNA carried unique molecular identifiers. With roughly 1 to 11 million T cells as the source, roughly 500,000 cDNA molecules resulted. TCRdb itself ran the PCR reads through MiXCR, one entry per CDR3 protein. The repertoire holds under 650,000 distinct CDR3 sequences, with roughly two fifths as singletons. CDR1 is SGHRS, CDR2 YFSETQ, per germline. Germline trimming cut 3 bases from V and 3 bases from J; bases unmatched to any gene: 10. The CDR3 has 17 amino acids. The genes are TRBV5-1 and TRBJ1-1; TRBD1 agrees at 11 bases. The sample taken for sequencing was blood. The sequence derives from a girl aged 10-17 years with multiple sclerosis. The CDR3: CASSSDGQGAKDTEAFF. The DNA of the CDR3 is TGCGCCAGCAGCTCTGACGGACAGGGGGCGAAGGACACTGAAGCTTTCTTT.